Sequencing of this T cell receptor beta chain was carried out in a study of cytotoxic CD8 clonotypes in ibrutinib-treated CLL. About the study: Response material was collected after a median approximately 12 months of treatment, range 6 to 36.

CDR3 length: 15 residues. The method was immunoSEQ multiplex PCR; TCRdb's version includes in-frame clones alone and lacks a portion of them. The sample gives 250,000 to 350,000 clones, 76% of which show up once; around 5.1% is in the top ten. The material was PBMCs, obtained at disease progression, from a patient treated with ibrutinib. This receptor was obtained from a human donor with chronic lymphocytic leukemia. This rearrangement joins TRBV21-1 to TRBJ1-1; the table calls TRBD1, which could not be checked here. TRBV21-1 is designated a pseudogene. The CDR3 protein is CASSFSDRENTEAFF. CDR3 in DNA: TGTGCCAGCAGCTTCTCAGACAGGGAGAACACTGAAGCTTTCTTT.